This record concerns one T cell receptor (beta chain) sequence. This record belongs to a study of blood T cell repertoires in COVID-19. Study context: Samples came from the United States, Italy and Spain, spanning acute and convalescent COVID-19. PBMCs, B-cell-depleted T cells, or T cells were the source of the cDNA or gDNA that made up the material.

Source study methods: Nucleated cell number was recorded as an estimate derived from reference gene primer amplification. TCRdb's copy holds only in-frame clones and misses some; the assay was immunoSEQ multiplex PCR. The V and J calls and clone size are taken from that table; D and trimming were inferred from the DNA. The sample lists roughly 450,000 clones, less than 95% occurring once. The CDR3 has 15 amino acids. J was trimmed by 7 bases and V by 4 bases; bases with no gene match: 12. From germline, CDR1 is SGHDN and CDR2 FVKESK. Cohort 3 donors were reported recovered after two negative PCRs, clearance, or symptom resolution.

Source material: PBMCs or T cells enriched from blood (not recorded which). The sequence came from a man aged 18-30 years who had recovered from COVID-19. This rearrangement joins TRBV14 to TRBJ2-7, with 8 nucleotides matching TRBD1. This CDR3 reads CASSLTGAGRGEQYF. For the CDR3, the DNA is TGTGCCAGCAGCCTGACAGGGGCGGGTAGGGGAGAGCAGTACTTC.